This T cell receptor beta chain came from a study of cytomegalovirus exposure and HLA in healthy donors. General study results and limits: Later examination showed HLA-associated TCR beta chains had greater clonal expansion than equally common others. Association of approximately 16,000 TCR beta sequences with HLA alleles was found at 0.05 false discovery rate in a later analysis. Later on, a genetic analysis was performed. It linked a missense variant in DCLRE1C with V- and J-gene trimming of TCR beta. Reportedly, TCR beta sequences accurately predicted HLA-A and HLA-B alleles in most subjects.

A word on this clone: The antigen is undetermined.

13 Jbeta primers and 60 Vbeta primers were used for the PCR. Produced via immunoSEQ multiplex PCR; TCRdb's table is partial and in-frame only. The data hold about 90,000 clones, with 65% to 85% observed a single time. This CDR3 is 13 amino acids long. Germline V CDR1 and CDR2: MNHEY, SMNVEV (reference sequence). Trimming cost V 7 bases and J 7 bases, with 16 bases left between them. The chain joins TRBV27 to TRBJ1-2, with no clear D. This TCR derives from a man aged 25 to 40 in good health and CMV-seronegative. Material for sequencing was PBMCs. The CDR3 nucleotides read TGTGCCAGCAAGAACCGGGAGCGGAGTGGCTACACCTTC. It is translated as CASKNRERSGYTF.